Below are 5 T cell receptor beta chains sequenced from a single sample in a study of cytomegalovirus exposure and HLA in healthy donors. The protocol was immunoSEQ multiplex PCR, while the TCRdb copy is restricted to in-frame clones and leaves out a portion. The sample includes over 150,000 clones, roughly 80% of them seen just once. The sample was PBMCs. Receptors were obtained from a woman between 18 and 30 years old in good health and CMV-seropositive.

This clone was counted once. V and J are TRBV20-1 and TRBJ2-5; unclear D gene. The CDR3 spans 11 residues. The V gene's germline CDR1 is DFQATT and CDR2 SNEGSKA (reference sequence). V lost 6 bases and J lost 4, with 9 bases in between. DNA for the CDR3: TGCAGTGCCTTTACTCTAGAGACCCAGTACTTC. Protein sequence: CSAFTLETQYF.

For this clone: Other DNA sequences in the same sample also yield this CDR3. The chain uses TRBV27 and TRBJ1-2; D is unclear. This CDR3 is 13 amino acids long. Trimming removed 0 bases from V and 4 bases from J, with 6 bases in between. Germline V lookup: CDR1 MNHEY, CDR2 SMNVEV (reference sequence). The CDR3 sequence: CASSLSSGYGYTF. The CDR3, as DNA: TGTGCCAGCAGTTTATCTAGTGGCTATGGCTACACCTTC.

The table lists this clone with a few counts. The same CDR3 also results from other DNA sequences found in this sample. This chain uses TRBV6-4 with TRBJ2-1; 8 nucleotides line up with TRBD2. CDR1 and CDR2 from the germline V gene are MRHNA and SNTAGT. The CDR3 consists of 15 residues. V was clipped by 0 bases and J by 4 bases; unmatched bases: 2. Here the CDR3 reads CASSDSGGAYNEQFF. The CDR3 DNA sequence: TGTGCCAGCAGTGACTCCGGGGGGGCTTACAATGAGCAGTTCTTC.

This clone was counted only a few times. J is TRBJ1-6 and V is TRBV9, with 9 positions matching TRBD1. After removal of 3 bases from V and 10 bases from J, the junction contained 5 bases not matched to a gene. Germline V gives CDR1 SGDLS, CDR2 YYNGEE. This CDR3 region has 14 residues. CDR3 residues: CASSDRDRVSPLHF. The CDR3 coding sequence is TGTGCCAGCAGCGACCGGGACAGGGTGTCACCCCTCCACTTT.

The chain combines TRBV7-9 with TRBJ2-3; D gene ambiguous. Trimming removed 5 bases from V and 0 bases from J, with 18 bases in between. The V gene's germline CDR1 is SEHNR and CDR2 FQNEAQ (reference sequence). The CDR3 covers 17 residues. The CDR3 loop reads CASSPLFGGASTDTQYF. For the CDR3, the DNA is TGTGCCAGCAGCCCCCTATTTGGCGGTGCTAGCACAGATACGCAGTATTTT.